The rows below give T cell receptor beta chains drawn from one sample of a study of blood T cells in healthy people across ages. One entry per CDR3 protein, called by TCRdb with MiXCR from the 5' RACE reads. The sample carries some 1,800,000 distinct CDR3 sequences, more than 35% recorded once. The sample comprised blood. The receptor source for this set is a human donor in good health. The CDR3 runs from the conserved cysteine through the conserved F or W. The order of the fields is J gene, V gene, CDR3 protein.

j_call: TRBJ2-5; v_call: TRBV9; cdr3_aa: CASSVGLELRWETQYF
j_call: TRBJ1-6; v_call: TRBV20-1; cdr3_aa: CSARTTPTNSPLHF
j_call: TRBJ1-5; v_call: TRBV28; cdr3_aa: CASSLWRAGSQPQHF
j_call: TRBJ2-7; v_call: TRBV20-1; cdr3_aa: CSARAPSGGPGEQYF
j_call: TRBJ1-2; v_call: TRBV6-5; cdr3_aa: CAGSYSGTGLGGGYTF
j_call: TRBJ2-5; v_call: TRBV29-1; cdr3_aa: CSVDGGNRETQYF
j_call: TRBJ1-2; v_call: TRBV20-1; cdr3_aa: CSAREVYQGTNYGYTF
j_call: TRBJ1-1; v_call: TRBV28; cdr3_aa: CASIHLRQNTEAFF
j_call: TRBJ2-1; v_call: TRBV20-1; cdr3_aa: CSALDTLYNEQFF
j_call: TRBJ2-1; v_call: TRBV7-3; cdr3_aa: CAGSQGPAGNEQFF
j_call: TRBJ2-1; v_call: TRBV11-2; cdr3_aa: CASSLEAGEWNGQFF
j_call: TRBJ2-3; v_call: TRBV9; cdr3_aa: CASDDGGVTDTQYF
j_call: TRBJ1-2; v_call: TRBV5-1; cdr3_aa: CASRPLSAWNGYTF
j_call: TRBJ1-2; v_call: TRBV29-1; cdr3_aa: CSVEEAARQNYGYTF
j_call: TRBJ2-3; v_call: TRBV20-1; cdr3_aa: CSARPDTQYF
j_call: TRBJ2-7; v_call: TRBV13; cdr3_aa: CASRQTTGGLIYEQYF
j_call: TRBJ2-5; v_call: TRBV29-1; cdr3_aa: CSVDGSGGVETQYF
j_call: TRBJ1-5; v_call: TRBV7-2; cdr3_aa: CASSLMVQGFNQPQHF
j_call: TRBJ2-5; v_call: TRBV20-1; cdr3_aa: CSTRLRQGGETQYF
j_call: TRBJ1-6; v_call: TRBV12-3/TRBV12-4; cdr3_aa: CASSLGQIGSPLHF
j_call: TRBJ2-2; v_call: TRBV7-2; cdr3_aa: CASTPDRVNTGELFF
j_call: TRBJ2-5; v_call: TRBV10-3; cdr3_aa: CAIRGRQGGETQYF
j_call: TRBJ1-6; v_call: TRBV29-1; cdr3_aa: CSVTDGNSPLHF
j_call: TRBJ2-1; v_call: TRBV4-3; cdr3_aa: CASSQDYGDNEQFF
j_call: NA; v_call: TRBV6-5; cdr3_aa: CASSSRTGELGEQYF
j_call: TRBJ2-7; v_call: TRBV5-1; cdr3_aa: CASSIDSYEQYF
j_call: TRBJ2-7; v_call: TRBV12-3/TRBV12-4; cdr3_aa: CASSRDREQYF
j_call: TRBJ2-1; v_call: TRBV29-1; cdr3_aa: CSVGLQGRGNEQFF
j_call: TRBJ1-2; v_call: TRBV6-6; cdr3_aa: CASSSDGGFGYTF
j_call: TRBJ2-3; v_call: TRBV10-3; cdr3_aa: CAIKDTFLTDTQYF
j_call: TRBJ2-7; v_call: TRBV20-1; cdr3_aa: CSARVGGDYEQYF
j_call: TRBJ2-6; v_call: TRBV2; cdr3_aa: CASRGFAGGISGANVLTF